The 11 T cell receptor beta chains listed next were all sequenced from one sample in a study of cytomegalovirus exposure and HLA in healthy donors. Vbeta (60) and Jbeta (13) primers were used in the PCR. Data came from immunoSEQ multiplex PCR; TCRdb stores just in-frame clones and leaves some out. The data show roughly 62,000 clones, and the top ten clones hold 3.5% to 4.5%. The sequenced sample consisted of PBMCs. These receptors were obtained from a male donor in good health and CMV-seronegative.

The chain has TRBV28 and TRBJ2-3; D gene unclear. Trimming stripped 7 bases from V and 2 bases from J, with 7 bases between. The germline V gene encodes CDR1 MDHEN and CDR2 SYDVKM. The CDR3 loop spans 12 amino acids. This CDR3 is CASKAVTDTQYF. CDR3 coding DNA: TGTGCCAGCAAAGCTGTCACAGATACGCAGTATTTT.

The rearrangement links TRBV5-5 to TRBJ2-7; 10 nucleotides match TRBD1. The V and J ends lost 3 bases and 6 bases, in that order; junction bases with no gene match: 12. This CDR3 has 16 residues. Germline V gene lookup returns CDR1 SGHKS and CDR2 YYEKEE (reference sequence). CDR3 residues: CASSSPAGQGRGEQYF. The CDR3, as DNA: TGTGCCAGCAGCTCCCCTGCGGGACAGGGGAGGGGCGAGCAGTACTTC.

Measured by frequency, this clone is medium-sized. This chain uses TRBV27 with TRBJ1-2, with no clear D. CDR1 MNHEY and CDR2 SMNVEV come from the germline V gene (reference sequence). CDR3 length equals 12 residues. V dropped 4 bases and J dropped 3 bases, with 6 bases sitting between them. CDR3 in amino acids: CASSSRDYGYTF. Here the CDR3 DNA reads TGTGCCAGCAGTTCCCGGGACTATGGCTACACCTTC.

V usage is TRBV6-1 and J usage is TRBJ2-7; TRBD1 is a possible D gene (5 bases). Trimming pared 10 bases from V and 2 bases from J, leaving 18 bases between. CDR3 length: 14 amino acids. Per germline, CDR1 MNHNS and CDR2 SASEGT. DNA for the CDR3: TGTGCCACCCTGAGGTGGGGCCGCGCCTACGAGCAGTACTTC. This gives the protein CATLRWGRAYEQYF.

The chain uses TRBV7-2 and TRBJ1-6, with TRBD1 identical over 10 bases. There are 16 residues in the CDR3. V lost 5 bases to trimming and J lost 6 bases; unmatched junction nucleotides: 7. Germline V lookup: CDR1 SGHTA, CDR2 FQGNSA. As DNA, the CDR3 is TGTGCCAGCAGCCTAACCGGGACAGGGGTTAATTCACCCCTCCACTTT. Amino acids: CASSLTGTGVNSPLHF.

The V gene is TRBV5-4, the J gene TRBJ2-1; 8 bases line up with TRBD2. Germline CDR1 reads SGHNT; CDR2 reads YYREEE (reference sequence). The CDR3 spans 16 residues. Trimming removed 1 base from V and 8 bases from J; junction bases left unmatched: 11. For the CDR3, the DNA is TGTGCCAGCAGCTTGTATACGGGACTAGTGGTGGATGAGCAGTTCTTC. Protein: CASSLYTGLVVDEQFF.

The CDR3 DNA is TGTGCCAGCAGGGCCCTTGGGGCCACAGATACGCAGTATTTT. This sequence encodes CASRALGATDTQYF. This chain links TRBV9 with TRBJ2-3, with a weak D call TRBD1 (5 bases). Trimming took 5 bases from V and 2 from J, leaving 12 bases between them. The CDR3 totals 14 residues. Germline-derived CDR1 and CDR2 are SGDLS and YYNGEE.

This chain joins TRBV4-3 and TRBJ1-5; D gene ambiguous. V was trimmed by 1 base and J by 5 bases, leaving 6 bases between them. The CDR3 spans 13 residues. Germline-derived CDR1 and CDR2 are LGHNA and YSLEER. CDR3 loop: CASSQAPYQPQHF. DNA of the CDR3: TGCGCCAGCAGCCAAGCTCCTTATCAGCCCCAGCATTTT.

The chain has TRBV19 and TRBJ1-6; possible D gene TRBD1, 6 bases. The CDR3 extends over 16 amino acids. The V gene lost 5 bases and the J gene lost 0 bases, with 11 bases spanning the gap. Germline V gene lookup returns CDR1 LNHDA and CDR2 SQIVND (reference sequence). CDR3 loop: CASSDRPSSYNSPLHF. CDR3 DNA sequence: TGTGCCAGTAGTGACAGGCCCAGCTCCTATAATTCACCCCTCCACTTT. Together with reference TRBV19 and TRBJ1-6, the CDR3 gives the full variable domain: DGGITQSPKYLFRKEGQNVTLSCEQNLNHDAMYWYRQDPGQGLRLIYYSQIVNDFQKGDIAEGYSVSREKKESFPLTVTSAQKNPTAFYLCASSDRPSSYNSPLHFGNGTRLTVT.

The DNA for the CDR3 is TGTGCCAGCAGCGCTGGGGGGGACGGAAACACCATATATTTT. This codes for CASSAGGDGNTIYF. V and J are TRBV9 and TRBJ1-3; the D gene is possibly TRBD1 (5 bases). Trimming removed 3 bases from V and 4 bases from J, with 11 bases in between. Germline CDR1 SGDLS, CDR2 YYNGEE. The CDR3 contains 14 residues.

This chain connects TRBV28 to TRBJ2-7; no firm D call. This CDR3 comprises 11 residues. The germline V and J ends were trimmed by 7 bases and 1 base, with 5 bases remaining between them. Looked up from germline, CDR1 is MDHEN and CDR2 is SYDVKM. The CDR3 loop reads CASMASYEQYF. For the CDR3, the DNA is TGTGCCAGCATGGCTTCCTACGAGCAGTACTTC.